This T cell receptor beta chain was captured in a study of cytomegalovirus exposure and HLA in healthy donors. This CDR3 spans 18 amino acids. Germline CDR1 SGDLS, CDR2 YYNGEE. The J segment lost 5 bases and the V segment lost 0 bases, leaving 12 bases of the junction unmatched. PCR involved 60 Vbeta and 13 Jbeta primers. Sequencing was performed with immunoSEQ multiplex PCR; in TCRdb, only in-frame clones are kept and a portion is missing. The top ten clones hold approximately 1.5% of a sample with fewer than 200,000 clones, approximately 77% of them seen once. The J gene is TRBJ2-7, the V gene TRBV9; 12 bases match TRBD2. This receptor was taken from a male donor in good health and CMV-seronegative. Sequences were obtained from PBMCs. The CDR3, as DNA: TGTGCCAGCAGCGTAGGCTCTAGGCGACTAGCGGGAGATCACGAGCAGTACTTC. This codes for CASSVGSRRLAGDHEQYF.